These 20 T cell receptor beta chains share one sample of origin, sequenced in a study of early T cells in non-severe SARS-CoV-2 infection. TCRdb reanalysed the 5' RACE reads using MiXCR and keeps one entry per CDR3 protein. The sample has some 40,000 distinct CDR3 sequences, less than 5% seen once. The sample was whole blood. The source of these receptors is an adult who was a healthcare worker with PCR-confirmed SARS-CoV-2 infection or an uninfected control (not recorded which).

This clonotype was picked up many times. The chain links TRBV10-3 to TRBJ2-7; 7 nucleotides align to TRBD1. The length of the CDR3 is 15 residues. Germline values: CDR1 ENHRY, CDR2 SYGVKD. V lost 2 bases and J lost 3; bases outside the gene matches: 7. The CDR3 loop reads CAISEGPGQNYEQYV. CDR3 bases: TGTGCCATCAGTGAGGGACCGGGACAGAACTACGAGCAGTACGTC.

This clonotype has only a few counts. The rearrangement uses TRBV29-1 and TRBJ2-7; tentative D call: TRBD2 (6 bases). The CDR3 sequence is 15 residues long. Germline V lookup: CDR1 SQVTM, CDR2 ANQGSEA. Trimming cost V 1 base and J 7 bases, with 20 bases left between them. As DNA, the CDR3 is TGCAGCGTTGAAGGGGGGGACGCAACCGGTCGGGAGCAGTACTTC. Residues: CSVEGGDATGREQYF.

This clonotype was detected many times. The chain employs TRBV7-2 and TRBJ2-4; TRBD2 matches at 8 bases. The ends lost 1 base at V and 7 bases at J; junction bases unmatched: 3. CDR3 length: 14 amino acids. The V gene's germline CDR1 is SGHTA and CDR2 FQGNSA. CDR3 region: CASSLDGGRNIQYF. The CDR3 bases are TGTGCCAGCAGCTTAGATGGCGGGAGGAACATTCAGTACTTC.

This clonotype was counted ten times or more. This rearrangement joins TRBV7-9 to TRBJ2-7; D unclear. The CDR3 covers 14 residues. Looked up from germline, CDR1 is SEHNR and CDR2 is FQNEAQ (reference sequence). The ends were cut back, 5 bases at V and 3 bases at J, with 14 bases in the middle. The DNA for the CDR3 is TGTGCCAGCAGCAGCGACGACTTAATCTACGAGCAGTACGTC. Amino acid sequence: CASSSDDLIYEQYV.

In its sample, this clonotype was seen many times. The chain carries TRBV11-2 and TRBJ2-2, with D hard to call. The CDR3 covers 15 residues. V was shortened by 5 bases and J by 3 bases, with 13 bases between the two germline ends. The V gene's germline CDR1 is SGHAT and CDR2 FQNNGV. The CDR3, as DNA: TGTGCCAGCAGCCGACGTTTCCAGGACACCGGGGAGCTGTTTTTT. This codes for CASSRRFQDTGELFF.

In this sample, this clonotype turned up many times. The chain joins TRBV4-3 to TRBJ2-2, with unresolved D. The CDR3 is 14 residues long. V dropped 0 bases and J dropped 4 bases, with 6 bases sitting between them. Germline loops: CDR1 LGHNA, CDR2 YSLEER. CDR3 in amino acids: CASSQEDRTGELFF. The CDR3 coding sequence is TGCGCCAGCAGCCAAGAAGACCGCACCGGGGAGCTGTTTTTT.

A remark on this clonotype: This sequence may be a read error, since a much larger clone differs from it by one base. The CDR3 coding sequence is TGTGCCAGCAGTTTATGGGGGGGGCCCGGAAACACCAAATATTTT. Translated: CASSLWGGPGNTKYF. The chain couples TRBV12-3 or TRBV12-4 to TRBJ1-3, with D possibly being TRBD1 (6 bases). The length of the CDR3 is 15 residues.

This clonotype was counted ten times or more. The gene calls are TRBV20-1 and TRBJ1-5; tentatively, D is TRBD1 (5 bases). V was trimmed by 0 bases and J by 4 bases, leaving 13 bases between them. The CDR3 sequence is 15 residues long. Germline lookup yields CDR1 DFQATT and CDR2 SNEGSKA (reference sequence). The CDR3 sequence: CSARDGAAINQPQHF. The CDR3 coding sequence is TGCAGTGCTAGAGATGGGGCGGCGATTAATCAGCCCCAGCATTTT.

This clonotype was picked up many times. The rearrangement links TRBV7-2 to TRBJ2-3, with D perhaps matching TRBD1 or TRBD2 (5 bases each). Trimming took 5 bases from V and 2 from J, leaving 26 bases between them. Germline CDR1 reads SGHTA; CDR2 reads FQGNSA. The CDR3 is 19 residues long. The CDR3 coding sequence is TGTGCCAGCAGCCGAGGCGGACTGACAGTACACCTGCCCACAGATACGCAGTATTTT. As protein: CASSRGGLTVHLPTDTQYF.

This clonotype has at least ten counts. The V gene is TRBV11-2, the J gene TRBJ2-2; D unclear. From germline, CDR1 is SGHAT and CDR2 FQNNGV. Trimming took 2 bases from V and 3 from J, leaving 4 bases between them. The length of the CDR3 is 13 residues. The CDR3 spells CASSLSHTGELFF. The CDR3 DNA reads as TGTGCCAGCAGCTTATCGCACACCGGGGAGCTGTTTTTT.

This clonotype has a count of ten or more. This sequence joins TRBV7-2 and TRBJ2-2; 9 bases are a match to TRBD2. Germline lookup yields CDR1 SGHTA and CDR2 FQGNSA. Trimming at V came to 1 base and at J to 7 bases, leaving 4 bases not matched to a gene. This CDR3 is built from 15 residues. This chain's CDR3 is CASSLGGSGSGELFF. DNA of the CDR3: TGTGCCAGCAGCTTAGGCGGTAGCGGGAGCGGGGAGCTGTTTTTT.

This clonotype appeared many times. The V and J genes are TRBV24-1 and TRBJ2-1; maybe TRBD2 (6 bases). V was shortened by 5 bases and J by 12 bases, with 13 bases between the two germline ends. The CDR3 runs 12 residues. From germline, CDR1 is KGHDR and CDR2 SFDVKD. The CDR3 nucleotides are TGTGCCACCAGTGGTCCCGGGACTCGGCAGTTCTTC. Translated, it gives CATSGPGTRQFF.

There are many counts of this clonotype. The chain carries TRBV10-3 and TRBJ1-6, with D tentatively TRBD1 (5 bases). The germline gives CDR1 ENHRY, CDR2 SYGVKD. There are 15 residues in the CDR3. V was cut by 10 bases and J by 1 base, with 14 bases left in between. The CDR3 DNA reads TGTGCCACCGGTGGAGAGGGGTCCTATAATTCACCCCTCCACTTT. Translating it yields CATGGEGSYNSPLHF.

This chain links TRBV7-9 with TRBJ2-1, with TRBD2 matching 9 bases. The CDR3 has 15 residues. Germline loops: CDR1 SEHNR, CDR2 FQNEAQ (reference sequence). Losses at the gene ends were 3 bases for V and 3 bases for J; bases not matched to a gene: 3. The CDR3 nucleotides read TGTGCCAGCAGCTTTGTAGCGGGGGACTACAATGAGCAGTTCTTC. The encoded protein is CASSFVAGDYNEQFF.

This clonotype was observed a few times. The CDR3 nucleotides read TGTGCCAGCAGCCCATCAGGGGCGCTCGGGAGTAGCGAGCAGTACTTC. It codes for CASSPSGALGSSEQYF. V is TRBV7-9 and J is TRBJ2-7, with D perhaps matching TRBD1 or TRBD2 (6 bases each). Trimming stripped 5 bases from V and 6 bases from J, with 23 bases between. The length of the CDR3 is 16 residues. From germline, CDR1 is SEHNR and CDR2 FQNEAQ (reference sequence).

This clonotype has at least ten counts. The chain links TRBV7-9 to TRBJ2-3; D unclear. This CDR3 region has 15 residues. V dropped 5 bases and J dropped 2 bases, with 14 bases sitting between them. CDR1 SEHNR and CDR2 FQNEAQ come from the germline V gene (reference sequence). The CDR3 DNA follows: TGTGCCAGCAGCCCCGGTAATCCACACACAGATACGCAGTATTTT. Translated, it gives CASSPGNPHTDTQYF.

This clonotype was observed at least ten times. The chain couples TRBV5-4 to TRBJ2-3; 10 bases agree with TRBD2. Per germline, CDR1 SGHNT and CDR2 YYREEE (reference sequence). This CDR3 has 17 amino acids. V lost 0 bases, J lost 4 bases, and 8 bases stayed unmatched. CDR3 amino acids: CASSLGASGSEADTQYF. CDR3 bases: TGTGCCAGCAGCTTGGGAGCTAGCGGGAGTGAGGCAGATACGCAGTATTTT.

This clonotype was detected ten times or more. The CDR3 coding sequence is TGTGCCAGCAGTTTTGGGAATGAGCAGTTCTTC. Amino acid sequence: CASSFGNEQFF. The rearrangement uses TRBV12-3 or TRBV12-4 and TRBJ2-1; D is ambiguous. V lost 3 bases and J lost 7, with 4 bases in between. This CDR3 comprises 11 residues.

This clonotype was observed many times. The rearrangement joins TRBV10-3 to TRBJ2-1; D is unclear. The germline V gene has CDR1 ENHRY and CDR2 SYGVKD. This CDR3 is built from 11 residues. V was trimmed by 2 bases and J by 6 bases, leaving 2 bases between them. The CDR3 DNA sequence: TGTGCCATCAGTGAGATCAATGAGCAGTTCTTC. Its protein is CAISEINEQFF.

The table lists this clonotype with many counts. This chain connects TRBV12-3 or TRBV12-4 to TRBJ1-1; no firm D call. CDR3 length: 14 residues. V was trimmed by 3 bases and J by 1 base, leaving 9 bases between them. The CDR3 DNA sequence: TGTGCCAGCAGTTTCGCCGGCTCGAACACTGAAGCTTTCTTT. Protein: CASSFAGSNTEAFF.